The clone carrying this TCR beta chain is a singleton in its sample. This specimen comes from a study of blood T cell repertoires in COVID-19. Profiling relied on immunoSEQ multiplex PCR, and the TCRdb table lists in-frame clones only, not all of them. The data contain more than 350,000 clones, about 87% of them singletons. Specimen: PBMCs or T cells enriched from blood (not recorded which). The sequence was collected from a woman aged 45-60 years who had recovered from COVID-19.

The CDR3 nucleotides are TGTGCCAGCAGTCTACAGGGGGCTCAGCCCCAGCATTTT. As protein: CASSLQGAQPQHF. This chain joins TRBV27 and TRBJ1-5; 9 nucleotides match TRBD1. The CDR3 runs to 13 residues. V lost 5 bases, J lost 6 bases, and 2 bases stayed unmatched. CDR1 is MNHEY, CDR2 SMNVEV, per germline (reference sequence).